The clone carrying this TCR beta chain is medium-sized. Antigen specificity is unknown. V was pared by 4 bases and J by 4 bases, with 14 bases between. This CDR3 has 15 amino acids. In germline, CDR1 is LNHDA, CDR2 SQIVND (reference sequence). PCR employed 60 Vbeta and 13 Jbeta primers. Profiled with immunoSEQ multiplex PCR; TCRdb holds only in-frame clones, not every one. Among under 35,000 clones, about 60% were seen once, and the ten largest hold roughly two fifths. This specimen belongs to a study of cytomegalovirus exposure and HLA in healthy donors. Study context: An early release of data contained approximately 80 million unique TCRs, which came from HLA-typed donors.

Study-wide findings and caveats: Association of a missense DCLRE1C variant with TCR beta V- and J-gene trimming was reported in a later analysis. Cytomegalovirus association was listed for about 150 TCR beta chains. CMV serostatus was the sole immune exposure information available.

The receptor was isolated from a male donor in good health and CMV-seropositive. Sequenced input: PBMCs. This chain uses TRBV19 with TRBJ1-5; D remains unclear. Here the CDR3 reads CASSTPGSWNQPQHF. The CDR3 coding sequence is TGTGCCAGTAGTACCCCCGGGAGCTGGAATCAGCCCCAGCATTTT.